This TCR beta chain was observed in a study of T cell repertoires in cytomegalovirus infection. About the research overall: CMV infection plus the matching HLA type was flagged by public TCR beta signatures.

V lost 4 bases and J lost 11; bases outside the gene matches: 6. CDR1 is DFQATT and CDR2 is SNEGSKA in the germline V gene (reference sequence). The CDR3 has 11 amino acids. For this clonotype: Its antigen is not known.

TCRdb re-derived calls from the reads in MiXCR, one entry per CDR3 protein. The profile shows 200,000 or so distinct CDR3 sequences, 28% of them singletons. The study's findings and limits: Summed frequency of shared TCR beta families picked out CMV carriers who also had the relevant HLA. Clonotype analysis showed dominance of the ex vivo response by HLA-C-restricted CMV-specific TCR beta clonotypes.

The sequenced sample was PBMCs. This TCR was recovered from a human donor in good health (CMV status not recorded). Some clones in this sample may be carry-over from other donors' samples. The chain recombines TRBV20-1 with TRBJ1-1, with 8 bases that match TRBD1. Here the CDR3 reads CSANRGLRAFF. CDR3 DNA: TGCAGTGCTAACAGGGGGTTGCGGGCTTTCTTT.